These 19 T cell receptor beta chains came from one sample sequenced in a study of shared clonotypes between healthy human individuals. Repertoires were generated with immunoSEQ multiplex PCR, while TCRdb's copy carries only in-frame clones and drops some. The sample lists some 1 million clones; around four fifths were seen once. Sequencing used memory CD4+ T cells sorted from blood. The subset was: CD45RA-negative fraction. The receptors here all came from a young man in good health.

For this clone: The sample has other DNA sequences that encode this CDR3 too. This chain connects TRBV9 to TRBJ1-3; D ambiguous. Germline V gene sequence: CDR1 SGDLS, CDR2 YYNGEE. The CDR3 runs to 15 residues. V shed 0 bases and J shed 0 bases, with 7 bases lying between them. CDR3 sequence (DNA): TGTGCCAGCAGCGTAGGTCCAGGCTCTGGAAACACCATATATTTT. Amino acids: CASSVGPGSGNTIYF.

Only a few counts were recorded for this clone. This rearrangement joins TRBV2 to TRBJ2-7; TRBD2 agrees at 8 bases. From germline, CDR1 is SNHLY and CDR2 FYNNEI. Losses at the gene ends were 6 bases for V and 0 bases for J; bases not matched to a gene: 7. The CDR3 contains 15 residues. CDR3 in DNA: TGTGCCAGCAGCTTCACTAGCGGCCTCTCCTACGAGCAGTACTTC. It translates to CASSFTSGLSYEQYF.

This clone appeared once. The chain uses TRBV11-3 and TRBJ2-7; a weak D match, TRBD1 (5 bases). Germline values: CDR1 SGHNT, CDR2 YENEEA. This CDR3 comprises 14 residues. Trimming took 4 bases from V and 0 from J, leaving 10 bases between them. The CDR3 DNA follows: TGTGCCAGCAGCTCCTCGACAGCCTCCTACGAGCAGTACTTC. Protein: CASSSSTASYEQYF.

The chain couples TRBV2 to TRBJ2-7; no firm D call. Germline V gene sequence: CDR1 SNHLY, CDR2 FYNNEI. The V end lost 3 bases, the J end lost 0 bases, and 18 bases lay between the germline ends. CDR3 size: 17 residues. The CDR3 DNA reads TGTGCCAGCAGTGAGGCTCTGGTGTCGCGGTCCTCCTACGAGCAGTACTTC. Protein sequence: CASSEALVSRSSYEQYF.

This chain joins TRBV7-3 and TRBJ1-1; D is uncertain. This CDR3 is built from 13 residues. Germline V gene sequence: CDR1 SGHTA, CDR2 FQGTGA. Trimming removed 5 bases from V and 10 bases from J, with 17 bases in between. The CDR3 DNA sequence: TGTGCCAGCAGCACACGGACTACCAAGGGAGCTTTCTTT. This translates into CASSTRTTKGAFF. Variable domain in full (rest from reference TRBV7-3 and TRBJ1-1): GAGVSQTPSNKVTEKGKYVELRCDPISGHTALYWYRQSLGQGPEFLIYFQGTGAADDSGLPNDRFFAVRPEGSVSTLKIQRTERGDSAVYLCASSTRTTKGAFFGQGTRLTVV.

The CDR3 spells CASRRPGQGRTGELFF. The DNA of the CDR3 is TGTGCCAGCAGACGACCCGGACAGGGGCGTACCGGGGAGCTGTTTTTT. The J gene is TRBJ2-2, the V gene TRBV27, with 9 bases lining up with TRBD1. The V gene end was trimmed by 6 bases and the J gene end by 5 bases; junction bases not matched to a gene: 10. CDR1 is MNHEY, CDR2 SMNVEV, per germline (reference sequence). The CDR3 totals 16 residues.

In this sample, this clone turned up many times. CDR3 loop: CAWRSPGSSYEQYF. In DNA form, the CDR3 reads TGTGCCTGGAGATCCCCGGGTAGCTCCTACGAGCAGTACTTC. This chain joins TRBV30 and TRBJ2-7; the D is unclear. The germline gives CDR1 GTSNPN, CDR2 SVGIG (reference sequence). V shed 3 bases and J shed 0 bases, with 12 bases lying between them. CDR3 size: 14 residues.

The gene calls are TRBV6-1 and TRBJ1-5; D call uncertain. The germline V and J ends were trimmed by 7 bases and 0 bases, with 10 bases remaining between them. This CDR3 contains 14 residues. Germline-derived CDR1 and CDR2 are MNHNS and SASEGT. The CDR3 region is CASIGPISNQPQHF. For the CDR3, the DNA is TGTGCCAGCATCGGACCGATTAGCAATCAGCCCCAGCATTTT.

The rearrangement uses TRBV13 and TRBJ2-5; 7 bases agree with TRBD2. CDR3 length equals 15 residues. V was pared by 2 bases and J by 5 bases, with 8 bases of the junction left unmatched. Looked up from germline, CDR1 is PRHDT and CDR2 is FYEKMQ (reference sequence). The CDR3 sequence: CASSLYGTKKETQYF. The CDR3 DNA reads TGTGCCAGCAGCTTATATGGGACTAAAAAGGAGACCCAGTACTTC.

The CDR3: CASSLRGPAEKLFF. The CDR3, as DNA: TGTGCCAGCAGCTTGAGGGGGCCGGCTGAAAAACTGTTTTTT. The chain recombines TRBV5-6 with TRBJ1-4; TRBD1 agrees at 7 bases. Germline assignment: CDR1 SGHDT and CDR2 YYEEEE. There are 14 residues in the CDR3. After removal of 1 base from V and 7 bases from J, the junction contained 4 bases not matched to a gene.

This clone was recorded a few times. The rearrangement uses TRBV10-3 and TRBJ1-1, with 8 bases matching TRBD1. This CDR3 comprises 16 residues. J was trimmed by 5 bases and V by 4 bases; bases with no gene match: 12. Germline lookup yields CDR1 ENHRY and CDR2 SYGVKD. The CDR3 nucleotides are TGTGCCATCAGTGGACGGACAGGGACCCAAGGTACTGAAGCTTTCTTT. Amino acid sequence: CAISGRTGTQGTEAFF.

This chain uses TRBV7-9 with TRBJ2-7; a possible D gene is TRBD2 (5 bases). Between the trimmed V and J ends, which lost 5 bases and 6 bases, there was a span of 11 bases. The V gene's germline CDR1 is SEHNR and CDR2 FQNEAQ (reference sequence). The CDR3 length is 12 residues. The CDR3 protein is CASSVSRGEQYF. For the CDR3, the DNA is TGTGCCAGCAGCGTCTCCCGGGGCGAGCAGTACTTC.

The rearrangement links TRBV4-1 to TRBJ1-4, with D possibly being TRBD1 (5 bases). The CDR3 runs 19 residues. CDR1 is MGHRA and CDR2 is YSYEKL in the germline V gene. Trimming shortened V by 0 bases and J by 0 bases, and 17 bases separated the two germline ends. The chain's CDR3 is CASSQDLGGSVTTNEKLFF. DNA for the CDR3: TGCGCCAGCAGCCAAGATCTGGGGGGTTCGGTCACAACTAATGAAAAACTGTTTTTT.

This sequence joins TRBV27 and TRBJ2-4; 8 nucleotides agree with TRBD2. J lost 5 bases, V lost 8 bases, and 5 bases had no gene match. Germline assignment: CDR1 MNHEY and CDR2 SMNVEV (reference sequence). CDR3 length: 13 residues. CDR3 nucleotides: TGTGCCAGCCGACCGCGGGGGGAAAACATTCAGTACTTC. Translation gives CASRPRGENIQYF.

This clone appeared many times. This chain uses TRBV2 with TRBJ2-4; D remains ambiguous. Germline V CDR1 and CDR2: SNHLY, FYNNEI. The CDR3 runs to 16 residues. V was pared by 3 bases and J by 7 bases, with 19 bases between. In DNA form, the CDR3 reads TGTGCCAGCAGTGAGAGTTTAGGGCCCCGGGTTAACATTCAGTACTTC. This encodes CASSESLGPRVNIQYF.

CDR3 sequence reads: CAWRLKSSQETQYF. The CDR3 DNA reads TGTGCCTGGAGACTAAAGTCCTCACAAGAGACCCAGTACTTC. The chain uses TRBV30 and TRBJ2-5; D not certain. CDR1 and CDR2 from the germline V gene are GTSNPN and SVGIG (reference sequence). This CDR3 has 14 residues. V was clipped by 3 bases and J by 2 bases, with 13 bases between them. The full variable domain, completed using reference TRBV30 and TRBJ2-5, is SQTIHQWPATLVQPVGSPLSLECTVEGTSNPNLYWYRQAAGRGLQLLFYSVGIGQISSEVPQNLSASRPQDRQFILSSKKLLLSDSGFYLCAWRLKSSQETQYFGPGTRLLVL.

The chain carries TRBV11-3 and TRBJ1-1; 7 bases align to TRBD1. V dropped 6 bases and J dropped 1; count of bases not matched to a gene: 5. From germline, CDR1 is SGHNT and CDR2 YENEEA. The CDR3 has 14 residues. DNA of the CDR3: TGTGCCAGCAGTCCGGGACAGTCGAACACTGAAGCTTTCTTT. Translated, it gives CASSPGQSNTEAFF. The whole variable domain, remainder taken from reference TRBV11-3 and TRBJ1-1, is EAGVVQSPRYKIIEKKQPVAFWCNPISGHNTLYWYLQNLGQGPELLIRYENEEAVDDSQLPKDRFSAERLKGVDSTLKIQPAELGDSAVYLCASSPGQSNTEAFFGQGTRLTVV.

The chain carries TRBV15 and TRBJ2-6; no clear D. From germline, CDR1 is LNHNV and CDR2 YYDKDF (reference sequence). The CDR3 covers 16 residues. Trimming removed 0 bases at V and 0 bases at J, with 6 bases between. This CDR3 is CATSRESSSGANVLTF. In nucleotides, the CDR3 is TGTGCCACCAGCAGAGAGAGCAGCTCTGGGGCCAACGTCCTGACTTTC.

This clone was detected only a few times. The V call is TRBV2, the J call TRBJ1-2; D is undetermined. The V end lost 2 bases, the J end lost 10 bases, and 14 bases lay between the germline ends. This CDR3 comprises 13 residues. The germline V gene encodes CDR1 SNHLY and CDR2 FYNNEI. The CDR3: CASSESRIAVYTF. The CDR3 nucleotides are TGTGCCAGCAGTGAATCGAGAATCGCAGTCTACACCTTC.